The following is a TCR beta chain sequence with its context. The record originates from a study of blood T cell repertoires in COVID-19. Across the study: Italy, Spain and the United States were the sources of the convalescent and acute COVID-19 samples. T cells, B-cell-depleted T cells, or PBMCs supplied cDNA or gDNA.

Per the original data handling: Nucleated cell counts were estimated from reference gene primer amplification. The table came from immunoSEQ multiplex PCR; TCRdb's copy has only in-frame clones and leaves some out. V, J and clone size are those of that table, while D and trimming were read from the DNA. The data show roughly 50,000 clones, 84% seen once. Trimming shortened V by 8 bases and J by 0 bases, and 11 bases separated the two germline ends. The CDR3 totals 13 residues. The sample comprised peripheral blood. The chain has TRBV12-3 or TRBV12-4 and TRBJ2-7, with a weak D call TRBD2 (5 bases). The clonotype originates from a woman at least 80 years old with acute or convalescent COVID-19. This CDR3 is CASLRGSSYEQYF. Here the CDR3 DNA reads TGTGCCAGCCTGAGAGGGAGCTCCTACGAGCAGTACTTC.